These 15 T cell receptor beta chains were all obtained from the same sample, sequenced in a study of T cells in Graves' hyperthyroidism and ophthalmopathy. The investigators amplified TCR beta CDR3 regions from RNA transcripts. A first-round RT-PCR of the TCR CDR3 used the HTBI primer set. In TCRdb, the multiplex PCR reads were re-called with MiXCR into one record per CDR3 protein. This table has roughly 280,000 distinct CDR3 sequences, more than 15% appearing once. The sequencing input was blood. These receptors all stem from a woman in her fifties or sixties with Graves' ophthalmopathy.

This chain joins TRBV19 and TRBJ1-6; D perhaps matches TRBD1 (6 bases). V was clipped by 7 bases and J by 9 bases, with 16 bases between them. Germline lookup yields CDR1 LNHDA and CDR2 SQIVND (reference sequence). The CDR3 extends over 14 amino acids. CDR3 nucleotide sequence: TGTGCCAGTAAAATCGGCAGGGGAGGTTCACCCCTCCACTTT. Residues: CASKIGRGGSPLHF.

This clonotype came up many times. This chain joins TRBV19 and TRBJ1-2; D gene unclear. Per germline, CDR1 LNHDA and CDR2 SQIVND (reference sequence). V shed 3 bases and J shed 9 bases, with 14 bases lying between them. CDR3 length equals 13 residues. The CDR3, as DNA: TGTGCCAGTAGTATGGTACAAGAGTCGAGCTACACCTTC. It translates to CASSMVQESSYTF.

This chain uses TRBV6-2 or TRBV6-3 with TRBJ2-2; a weak D match, TRBD1 (5 bases). This CDR3 has 16 amino acids. The germline V gene encodes CDR1 MNHEY and CDR2 SVGEGT. Trimming took off 0 bases at V and 4 bases at J, with 12 bases between the two ends. The CDR3 is CASSYSRTGRTGELFF. The CDR3 DNA is TGTGCCAGCAGTTACTCGAGAACAGGACGCACCGGGGAGCTGTTTTTT.

Note on this clonotype: The CDR3 ends on some other residue instead of the conserved phenylalanine or tryptophan, so this is likely a read error. J is TRBJ2-3 and V is TRBV9; 7 positions match TRBD2. The junction had 7 bases not matched to a gene; V was cut back by 5 bases and J by 1 base. The CDR3 covers 15 residues. Per germline, CDR1 SGDLS and CDR2 YYNGEE. This CDR3 is CASSVGRGGTDTQYS. The CDR3 coding sequence is TGTGCCAGCAGTGTGGGCCGGGGGGGCACAGATACGCAGTATTCT.

This clonotype was found many times. The CDR3 coding sequence is TGCAGCGTTGGCGGGGGGAGGGATACGCAGTATTTT. This sequence encodes CSVGGGRDTQYF. The gene calls are TRBV29-1 and TRBJ2-3; 8 bases map to TRBD2. V gave up 4 bases and J gave up 6 bases; unmatched junction bases: 3. Germline CDR1 and CDR2: SQVTM and ANQGSEA. This CDR3 spans 12 amino acids.

This rearrangement joins TRBV19 to TRBJ1-6, with 10 bases lining up with TRBD1. The CDR3 contains 15 residues. With 6 bases clipped from V and 8 bases from J, the junction kept 7 bases outside the gene matches. Germline values: CDR1 LNHDA, CDR2 SQIVND (reference sequence). The CDR3 DNA follows: TGTGCCAGTAGCTCCTTAGGGACAGGGGATTCACCCCTCCACTTT. Protein sequence: CASSSLGTGDSPLHF.

The V and J genes are TRBV27 and TRBJ1-3; D remains ambiguous. The CDR3 is 14 residues long. Germline CDR1 reads MNHEY; CDR2 reads SMNVEV (reference sequence). The V and J ends lost 5 bases and 0 bases respectively, with 8 bases between them. CDR3 region: CASSKLSSGNTIYF. The DNA of the CDR3 is TGTGCCAGCAGTAAACTCTCCTCTGGAAACACCATATATTTT.

The CDR3 loop is CASSPRMAGELFF. The CDR3 coding sequence is TGTGCCAGCAGTCCCCGTATGGCCGGGGAGCTGTTTTTT. The chain employs TRBV12-3 or TRBV12-4 and TRBJ2-2; D is undetermined. The CDR3 covers 13 residues. The V end was cut by 5 bases, the J end by 6 bases, with 10 bases between.

The V gene is TRBV5-1, the J gene TRBJ1-1, with D possibly being TRBD1 (6 bases). Trimming stripped 0 bases from V and 11 bases from J, with 14 bases between. The germline V gene encodes CDR1 SGHRS and CDR2 YFSETQ. The CDR3 is 13 residues long. CDR3 residues: CASSLETGTSAFF. DNA of the CDR3: TGCGCCAGCAGCTTGGAAACAGGGACTTCGGCTTTCTTT.

This clonotype occurred many times. V is TRBV7-2 and J is TRBJ2-7; 9 nucleotides agree with TRBD2. The length of the CDR3 is 13 residues. Per the germline V gene, CDR1 is SGHTA and CDR2 is FQGNSA. J gave up 7 bases and V 7 bases, and 8 bases lay outside the gene matches. CDR3 bases: TGTGCCAGCAACGCGGGGGGGAGCTGGGAGCAGTACTTC. This translates into CASNAGGSWEQYF.

In this sample, this clonotype turned up many times. CDR3 region: CASSRTGVREQFF. The CDR3 DNA reads TGTGCCAGCAGTCGAACTGGAGTCAGGGAGCAGTTCTTC. This chain joins TRBV28 and TRBJ2-1; unclear D gene. CDR1 is MDHEN and CDR2 is SYDVKM in the germline V gene. V was cut by 5 bases and J by 10 bases, with 15 bases left in between. The CDR3 consists of 13 residues. Drawing the rest from reference TRBV28 and TRBJ2-1, the complete variable domain is DVKVTQSSRYLVKRTGEKVFLECVQDMDHENMFWYRQDPGLGLRLIYFSYDVKMKEKGDIPEGYSVSREKKERFSLILESASTNQTSMYLCASSRTGVREQFFGPGTRLTVL.

The chain couples TRBV20-1 to TRBJ2-2; D may match TRBD1 or TRBD2 (6 bases each). The CDR3 has 15 amino acids. The germline CDR1 and CDR2 sequences are DFQATT and SNEGSKA (reference sequence). The V end was cut by 6 bases, the J end by 5 bases, with 19 bases between. CDR3 in amino acids: CSASWTGAGTGELFF. The DNA of the CDR3 is TGCAGTGCATCCTGGACGGGGGCGGGGACCGGGGAGCTGTTTTTT.

Note on this clonotype: This may be a read error: a much more frequent sequence differs by one nucleotide. This chain connects TRBV6-2 or TRBV6-3 to TRBJ2-3, with a weak D call TRBD2 (7 bases). CDR3 length equals 16 residues. V lost 0 bases to trimming and J lost 1 base, with 11 bases between them. Germline CDR1 MNHEY, CDR2 SVGEGT. The CDR3 nucleotides read TGTGCCAGCAGTTACTCCCTAGGGGGGGGCACAGATACGCAGTATTTT. Amino acid sequence: CASSYSLGGGTDTQYF.

This clonotype was picked up a small number of times. This rearrangement joins TRBV6-2 or TRBV6-3 to TRBJ1-1; the D is unclear. The CDR3 totals 14 residues. The germline V gene has CDR1 MNHEY and CDR2 SVGEGT. V was pared by 4 bases and J by 5 bases, with 14 bases between. In DNA form, the CDR3 reads TGTGCCAGCAGTTTGTTTCCGACTAGGACTGAAGCTTTCTTT. Protein product: CASSLFPTRTEAFF.

This clonotype was counted ten times or more. The gene calls are TRBV7-2 and TRBJ2-3, with TRBD2 identical over 8 bases. The V segment lost 2 bases and the J segment 0 bases; nucleotides outside the gene matches: 10. CDR1 and CDR2 from the germline V gene are SGHTA and FQGNSA. This CDR3 spans 18 amino acids. The CDR3 DNA follows: TGTGCCAGCAGCTTAACGCCCCTGAGCGGGGGAAGCACAGATACGCAGTATTTT. It encodes CASSLTPLSGGSTDTQYF.